Each of the 2 T cell receptor beta chains below was sequenced from the same sample in a study of technical replicates of blood from four donors. Measured with immunoSEQ multiplex PCR; TCRdb has only the in-frame clones, and not every one. This sample has just over 95,000 clones, with less than 95% found just once. The specimen was T cells isolated from PBMCs. The source is a human donor in good health.

The chain carries TRBV5-1 and TRBJ2-5; the D gene is possibly TRBD1 (5 bases). Trimming left V 4 bases short and J 7 bases short, with 17 bases between. This CDR3 is built from 14 residues. Germline V gene sequence: CDR1 SGHRS, CDR2 YFSETQ. The DNA for the CDR3 is TGCGCCAGCAGCCAGCGTACCCCCCAGGGGACCCAGTACTTC. Amino acid sequence: CASSQRTPQGTQYF.

The chain recombines TRBV4-1 with TRBJ1-3, with a tentative D call TRBD1 (6 bases). Germline V gene sequence: CDR1 MGHRA, CDR2 YSYEKL. V lost 0 bases and J 4 bases, leaving 7 bases between the germline ends. The CDR3 spans 14 residues. The CDR3 DNA is TGCGCCAGCAGCCAAGACAGGGGAGGAAACACCATATATTTT. This encodes CASSQDRGGNTIYF.